This record covers a single TCR beta chain. Its antigen is still unknown. These data are taken from a study of cytomegalovirus exposure and HLA in healthy donors. The PCR employed 60 Vbeta primers together with 13 Jbeta primers. As originally analysed: In a later analysis, 80 million or so unique TCR beta chains included roughly 11 million shared by two or more donors. The protocol was immunoSEQ multiplex PCR, while the TCRdb copy is restricted to in-frame clones and leaves out a portion. For V, J and clone size, that table is used; D and trimming come from the DNA. This table has 130,000 to 150,000 clones, 79% appearing once. Findings of the study overall: A few CMV-associated chains were confirmed in vitro to be specific for CMV antigens. Follow-up analysis later connected one missense variant in DCLRE1C with trimming of TCR beta V- and J-genes.

Germline V gene data show CDR1 as MGHDK and CDR2 as SYGVNS. This CDR3 has 12 amino acids. Trimming shortened V by 10 bases and J by 8 bases, and 15 bases separated the two germline ends. V is TRBV25-1 and J is TRBJ2-1, with a weak D call TRBD2 (5 bases). The receptor was isolated from a man aged 18 to 30 in good health and CMV-seronegative. Sequenced sample: PBMCs. CDR3 residues: CATTGSGDEQFF. The CDR3 DNA follows: TGTGCCACCACGGGAAGTGGCGATGAGCAGTTCTTC. The complete variable domain, with remaining parts taken from reference TRBV25-1 and TRBJ2-1, reads EADIYQTPRYLVIGTGKKITLECSQTMGHDKMYWYQQDPGMELHLIHYSYGVNSTEKGDLSSESTVSRIRTEHFPLTLESARPSHTSQYLCATTGSGDEQFFGPGTRLTVL.